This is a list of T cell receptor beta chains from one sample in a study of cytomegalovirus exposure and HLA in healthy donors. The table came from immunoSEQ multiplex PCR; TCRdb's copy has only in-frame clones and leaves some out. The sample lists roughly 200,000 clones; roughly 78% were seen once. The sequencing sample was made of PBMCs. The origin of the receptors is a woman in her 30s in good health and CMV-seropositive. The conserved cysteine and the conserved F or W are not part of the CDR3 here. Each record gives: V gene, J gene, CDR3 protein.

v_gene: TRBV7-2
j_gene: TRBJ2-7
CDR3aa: ASSRGQGAGREQY

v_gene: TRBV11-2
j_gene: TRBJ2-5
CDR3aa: ASSYGTGGETQY

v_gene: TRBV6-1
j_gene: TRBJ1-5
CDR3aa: ASSEGSDRNQPQH

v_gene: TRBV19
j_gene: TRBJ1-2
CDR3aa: ASSIRELNYGYT

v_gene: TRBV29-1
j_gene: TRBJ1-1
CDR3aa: SVEENGTEAF

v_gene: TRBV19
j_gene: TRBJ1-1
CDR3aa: ASSMGTALNTEAF

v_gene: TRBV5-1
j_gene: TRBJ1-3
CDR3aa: ASSQGSGTGFRNTIY

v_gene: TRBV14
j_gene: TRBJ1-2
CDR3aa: ASSLGQGVVYGYT

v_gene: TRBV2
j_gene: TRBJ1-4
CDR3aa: ASRGQGSHEKLF

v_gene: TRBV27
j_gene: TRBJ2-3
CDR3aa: ASSRLAGGTKLGTDTQY

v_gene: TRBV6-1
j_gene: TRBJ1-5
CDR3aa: ASTSDRAGNQPQH

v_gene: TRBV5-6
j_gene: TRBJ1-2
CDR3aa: ASSPHGRGGKVYGYT

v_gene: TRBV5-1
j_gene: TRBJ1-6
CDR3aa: ASSLAGWSPLH

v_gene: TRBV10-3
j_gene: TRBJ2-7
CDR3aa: AISESLGTGVYEQY

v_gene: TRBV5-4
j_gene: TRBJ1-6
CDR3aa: ASSRQADNSPLH

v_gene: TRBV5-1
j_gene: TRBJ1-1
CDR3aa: ASSFGTAEAF

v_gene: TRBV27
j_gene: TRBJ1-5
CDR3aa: ASSLTQGLGQPQH

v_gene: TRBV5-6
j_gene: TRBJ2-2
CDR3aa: ASSLIRPALTGELF

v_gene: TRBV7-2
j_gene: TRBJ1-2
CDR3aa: ASSWTGMSGYT

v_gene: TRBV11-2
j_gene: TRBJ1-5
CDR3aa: ASSLGSGLNQPQH

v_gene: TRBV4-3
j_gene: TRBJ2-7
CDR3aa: ASSQVAGQGYEQY

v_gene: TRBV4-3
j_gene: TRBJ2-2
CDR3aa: ASSQGLAGVNTGELF

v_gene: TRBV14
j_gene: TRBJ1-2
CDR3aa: ASSRGTGVYGYT

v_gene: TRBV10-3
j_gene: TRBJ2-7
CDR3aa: AISGGQGLYEQY

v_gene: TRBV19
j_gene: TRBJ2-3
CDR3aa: ASSPEVAGQGFSTDTQY

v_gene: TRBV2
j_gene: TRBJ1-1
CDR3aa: ASSGSGENTEAF

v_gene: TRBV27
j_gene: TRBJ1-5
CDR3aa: ASSFRSYQPQH

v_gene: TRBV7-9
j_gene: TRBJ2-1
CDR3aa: ASSLGTRGQF

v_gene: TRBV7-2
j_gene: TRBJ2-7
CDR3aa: ASSTGQGYEQY

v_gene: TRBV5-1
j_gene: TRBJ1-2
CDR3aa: ASSLEVGAVGYT

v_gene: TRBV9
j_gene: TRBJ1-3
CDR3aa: ASSARDIDGNTIY

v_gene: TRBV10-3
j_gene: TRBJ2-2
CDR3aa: AISGGGTGELF

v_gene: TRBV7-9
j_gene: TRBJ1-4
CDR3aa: ASSPPLREEKATNEKLF

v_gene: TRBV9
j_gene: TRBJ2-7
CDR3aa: ASSVIADSYEQY

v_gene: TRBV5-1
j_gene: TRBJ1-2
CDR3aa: ASSLGTVPLGYT

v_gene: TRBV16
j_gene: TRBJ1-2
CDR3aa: ASSQLSQGTTYGYT

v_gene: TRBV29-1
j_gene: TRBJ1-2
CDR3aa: SVIRVNYGYT

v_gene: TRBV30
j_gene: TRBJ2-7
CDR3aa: GAGRASYEQY

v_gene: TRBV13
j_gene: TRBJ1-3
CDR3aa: ASSLGPGRDRVPISGNTIY

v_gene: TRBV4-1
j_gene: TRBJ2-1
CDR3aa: ASSQGPGTASYNEQF

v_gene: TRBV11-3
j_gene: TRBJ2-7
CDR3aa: ASSLGQGRGYEQY

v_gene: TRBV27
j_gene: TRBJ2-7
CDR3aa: ASRHSPAGGDYEQY